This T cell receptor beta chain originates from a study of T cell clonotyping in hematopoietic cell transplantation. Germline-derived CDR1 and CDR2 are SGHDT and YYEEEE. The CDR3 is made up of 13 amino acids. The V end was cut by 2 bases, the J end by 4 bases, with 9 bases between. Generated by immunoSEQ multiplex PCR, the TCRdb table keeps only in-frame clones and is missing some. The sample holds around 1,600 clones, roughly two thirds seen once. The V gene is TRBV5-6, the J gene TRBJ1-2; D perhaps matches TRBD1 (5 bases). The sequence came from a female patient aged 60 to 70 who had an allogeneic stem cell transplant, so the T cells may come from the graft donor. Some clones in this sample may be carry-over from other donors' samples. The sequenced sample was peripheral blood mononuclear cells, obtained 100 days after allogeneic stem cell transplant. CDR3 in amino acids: CASSFWGIYGYTF. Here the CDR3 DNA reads TGTGCCAGCAGCTTCTGGGGGATCTATGGCTACACCTTC.